The following is a T cell receptor (beta chain) sequence with its context. What it binds is not known. The germline gives CDR1 MNHEY, CDR2 SMNVEV (reference sequence). The V and J ends lost 3 bases and 8 bases respectively, with 7 bases between them. This CDR3 region has 12 residues. TCRdb redid the calling of the 5' RACE reads with MiXCR, one entry per CDR3 protein. The sample carries 550,000 to 750,000 distinct CDR3 sequences, around an eighth recorded once. This entry comes from a study of T cells after yellow fever vaccination. Findings of the study overall: Most primary-vaccination clones recurred post-booster (under 98% CD4, around 88% CD8). Contamination of FACS-sorted repertoires by abundant clonotypes from the bulk population could occur.

The specimen was PBMCs, collected on the day of the yellow fever booster vaccination. This TCR was sampled from a man aged 25 to 40 who received the YFV17D yellow fever vaccine. This sequence joins TRBV27 and TRBJ2-2; D is ambiguous. In DNA, the CDR3 is TGTGCCAGCAGTTTTGGGCCTGGGGAGCTGTTTTTT. Translated, it gives CASSFGPGELFF.